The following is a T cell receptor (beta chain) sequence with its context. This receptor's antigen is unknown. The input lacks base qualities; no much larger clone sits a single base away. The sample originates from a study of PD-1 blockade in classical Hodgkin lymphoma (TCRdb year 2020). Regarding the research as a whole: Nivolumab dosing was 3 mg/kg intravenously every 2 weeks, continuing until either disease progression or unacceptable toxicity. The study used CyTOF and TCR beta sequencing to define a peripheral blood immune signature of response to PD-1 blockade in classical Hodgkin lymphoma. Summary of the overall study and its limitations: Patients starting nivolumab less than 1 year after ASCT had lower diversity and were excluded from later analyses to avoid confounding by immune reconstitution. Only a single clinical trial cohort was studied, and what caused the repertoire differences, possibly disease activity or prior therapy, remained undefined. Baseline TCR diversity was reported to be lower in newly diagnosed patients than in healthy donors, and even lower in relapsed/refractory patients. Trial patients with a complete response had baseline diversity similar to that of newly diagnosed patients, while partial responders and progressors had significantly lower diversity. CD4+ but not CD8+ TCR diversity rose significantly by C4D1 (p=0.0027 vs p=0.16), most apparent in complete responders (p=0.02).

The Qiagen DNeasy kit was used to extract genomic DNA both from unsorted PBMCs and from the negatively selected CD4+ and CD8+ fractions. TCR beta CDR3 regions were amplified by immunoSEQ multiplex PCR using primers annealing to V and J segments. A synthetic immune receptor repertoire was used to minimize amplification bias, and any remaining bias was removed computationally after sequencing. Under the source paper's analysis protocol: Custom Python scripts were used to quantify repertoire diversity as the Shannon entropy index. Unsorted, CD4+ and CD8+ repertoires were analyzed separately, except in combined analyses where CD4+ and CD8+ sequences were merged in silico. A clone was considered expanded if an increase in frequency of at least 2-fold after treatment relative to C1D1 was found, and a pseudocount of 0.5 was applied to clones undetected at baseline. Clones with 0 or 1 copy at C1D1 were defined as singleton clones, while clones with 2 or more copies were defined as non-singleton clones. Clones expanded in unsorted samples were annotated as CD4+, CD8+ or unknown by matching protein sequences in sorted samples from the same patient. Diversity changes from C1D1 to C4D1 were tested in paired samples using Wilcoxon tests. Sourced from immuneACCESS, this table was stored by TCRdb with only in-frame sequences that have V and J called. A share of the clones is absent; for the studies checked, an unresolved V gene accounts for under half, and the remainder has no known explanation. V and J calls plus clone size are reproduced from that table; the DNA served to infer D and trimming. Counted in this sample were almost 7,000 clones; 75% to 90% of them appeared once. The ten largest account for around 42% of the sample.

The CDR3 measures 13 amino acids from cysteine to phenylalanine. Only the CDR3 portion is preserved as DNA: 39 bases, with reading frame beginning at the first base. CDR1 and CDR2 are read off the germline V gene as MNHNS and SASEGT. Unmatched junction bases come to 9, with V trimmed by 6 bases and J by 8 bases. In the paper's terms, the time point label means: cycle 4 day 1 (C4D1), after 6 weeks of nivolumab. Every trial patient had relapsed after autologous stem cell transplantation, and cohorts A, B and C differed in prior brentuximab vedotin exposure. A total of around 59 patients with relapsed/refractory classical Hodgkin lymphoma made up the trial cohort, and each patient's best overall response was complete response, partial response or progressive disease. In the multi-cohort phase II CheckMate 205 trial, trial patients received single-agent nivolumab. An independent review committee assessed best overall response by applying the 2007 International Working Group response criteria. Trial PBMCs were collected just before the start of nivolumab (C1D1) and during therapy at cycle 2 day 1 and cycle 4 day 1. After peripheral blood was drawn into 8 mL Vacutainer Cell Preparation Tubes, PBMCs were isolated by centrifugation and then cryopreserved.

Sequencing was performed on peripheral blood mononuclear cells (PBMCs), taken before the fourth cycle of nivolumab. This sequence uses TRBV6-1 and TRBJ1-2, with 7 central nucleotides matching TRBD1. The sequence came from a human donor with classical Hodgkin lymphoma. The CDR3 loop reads CASRGDRGRGYTF. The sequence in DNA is TGTGCCAGCAGGGGGGATAGGGGGCGAGGCTACACCTTC.